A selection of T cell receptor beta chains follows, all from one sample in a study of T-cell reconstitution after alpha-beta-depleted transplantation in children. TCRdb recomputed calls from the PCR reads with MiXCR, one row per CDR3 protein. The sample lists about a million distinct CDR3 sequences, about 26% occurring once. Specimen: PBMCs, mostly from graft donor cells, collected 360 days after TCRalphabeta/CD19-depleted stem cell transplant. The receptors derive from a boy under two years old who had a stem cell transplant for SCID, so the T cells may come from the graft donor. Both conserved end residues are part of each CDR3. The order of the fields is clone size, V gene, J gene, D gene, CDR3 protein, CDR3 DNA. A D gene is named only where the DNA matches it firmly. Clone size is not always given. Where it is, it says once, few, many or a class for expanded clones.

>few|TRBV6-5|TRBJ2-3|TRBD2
CASSSEAGGITDTQYF
TGTGCCAGCAGTTCCGAAGCGGGGGGGATCACAGATACGCAGTATTTT
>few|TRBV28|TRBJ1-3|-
CASSLLGQGASGNTIYF
TGTGCCAGCAGTTTATTGGGGCAGGGAGCCTCTGGAAACACCATATATTTT
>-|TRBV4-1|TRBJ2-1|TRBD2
CASSPHSGEPYNEQFF
TGCGCCAGCAGCCCCCACAGCGGGGAGCCCTACAATGAGCAGTTCTTC
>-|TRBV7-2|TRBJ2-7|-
CASSFWGEQYF
TGTGCCAGCAGCTTCTGGGGCGAGCAGTACTTC
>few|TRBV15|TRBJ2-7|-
CATSRLMTGTQEVQYF
TGTGCCACCAGCAGATTAATGACAGGTACCCAGGAGGTGCAGTACTTC
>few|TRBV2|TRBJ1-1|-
CASQRWGNTEAFF
TGTGCCAGCCAGAGGTGGGGGAACACTGAAGCTTTCTTT
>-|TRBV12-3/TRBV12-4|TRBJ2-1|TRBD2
CASSLLAGGQDEQFF
TGTGCCAGCAGTTTGCTAGCGGGGGGGCAAGATGAGCAGTTCTTC
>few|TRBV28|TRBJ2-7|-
CASIGGEWSYEQYF
TGTGCCAGCATAGGAGGTGAATGGTCCTACGAGCAGTACTTC
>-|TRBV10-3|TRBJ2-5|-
CAISEEHQETQYF
TGTGCCATCAGTGAGGAACACCAAGAGACCCAGTACTTC
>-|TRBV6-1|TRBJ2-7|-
CASSEASPFTTYEQYF
TGTGCCAGCAGTGAAGCGAGTCCTTTTACGACCTACGAGCAGTACTTC
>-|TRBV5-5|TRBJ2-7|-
CASSLTGTKGHEQYF
TGTGCCAGCAGCTTGACGGGGACAAAAGGCCACGAGCAGTACTTC
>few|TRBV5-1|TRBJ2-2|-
CASSGVRVNTGELFF
TGCGCCAGCAGTGGGGTGCGCGTGAACACCGGGGAGCTGTTTTTT
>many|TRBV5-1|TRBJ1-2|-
CASSLGSASNYGYTF
TGCGCCAGCAGCTTGGGCAGTGCCTCCAACTATGGCTACACCTTC
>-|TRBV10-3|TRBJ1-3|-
CATRSSTSGNTIYF
TGTGCCACCCGAAGTAGTACTTCTGGAAACACCATATATTTT
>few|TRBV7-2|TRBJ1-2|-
CASSLGAGEGYTF
TGTGCCAGCAGCTTAGGCGCAGGAGAAGGCTACACCTTC
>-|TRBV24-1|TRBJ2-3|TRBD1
CATSDFGDRDTDTQYF
TGTGCCACCAGTGATTTCGGGGACAGAGACACAGATACGCAGTATTTT
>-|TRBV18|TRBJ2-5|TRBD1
CASSASGTGRKTQYF
TGTGCCAGCTCAGCCTCCGGGACAGGGAGAAAGACCCAGTACTTC
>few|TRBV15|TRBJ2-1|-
CATSRDGIVRDPQFF
TGTGCCACCAGCAGAGATGGTATTGTACGGGACCCCCAATTCTTC
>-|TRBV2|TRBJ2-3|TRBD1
CASSTVPGQGFTDTQYF
TGTGCCAGCAGTACAGTCCCGGGACAGGGTTTTACAGATACGCAGTATTTT
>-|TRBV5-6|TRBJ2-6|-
CASSLRRVAANVLTF
TGTGCCAGCAGCTTGAGGCGGGTGGCGGCCAACGTCCTGACTTTC
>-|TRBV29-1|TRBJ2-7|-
CSVSGASYEQYF
TGCAGCGTTTCTGGGGCTTCCTACGAGCAGTACTTC
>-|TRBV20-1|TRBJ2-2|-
CSAPYTGELFF
TGCAGTGCTCCTTACACCGGGGAGCTGTTTTTT
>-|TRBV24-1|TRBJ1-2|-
CATSWSGVNYGYTF
TGTGCCACCAGTTGGTCGGGAGTCAACTATGGCTACACCTTC
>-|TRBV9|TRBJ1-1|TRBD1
CASSGTGHPWTEAFF
TGTGCCAGCAGCGGGACAGGGCATCCCTGGACTGAAGCTTTCTTT
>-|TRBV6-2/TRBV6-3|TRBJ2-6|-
CATGSLSSGANVLTF
TGTGCCACGGGGTCTCTGAGCTCTGGGGCCAACGTCCTGACTTTC